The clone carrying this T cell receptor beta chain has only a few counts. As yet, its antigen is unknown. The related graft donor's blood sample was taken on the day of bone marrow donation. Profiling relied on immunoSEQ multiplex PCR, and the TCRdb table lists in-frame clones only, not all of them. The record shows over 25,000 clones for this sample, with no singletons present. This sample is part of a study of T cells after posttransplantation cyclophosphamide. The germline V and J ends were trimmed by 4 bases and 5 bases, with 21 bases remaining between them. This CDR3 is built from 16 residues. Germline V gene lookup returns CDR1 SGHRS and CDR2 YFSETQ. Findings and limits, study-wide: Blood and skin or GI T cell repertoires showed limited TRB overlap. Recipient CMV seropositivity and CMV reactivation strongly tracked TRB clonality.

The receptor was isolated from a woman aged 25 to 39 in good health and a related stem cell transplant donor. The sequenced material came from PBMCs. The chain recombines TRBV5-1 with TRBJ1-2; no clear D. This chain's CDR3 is CASSPLKGNGLYGYTF. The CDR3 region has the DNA TGCGCCAGCAGCCCCCTTAAGGGTAATGGGCTTTATGGCTACACCTTC.